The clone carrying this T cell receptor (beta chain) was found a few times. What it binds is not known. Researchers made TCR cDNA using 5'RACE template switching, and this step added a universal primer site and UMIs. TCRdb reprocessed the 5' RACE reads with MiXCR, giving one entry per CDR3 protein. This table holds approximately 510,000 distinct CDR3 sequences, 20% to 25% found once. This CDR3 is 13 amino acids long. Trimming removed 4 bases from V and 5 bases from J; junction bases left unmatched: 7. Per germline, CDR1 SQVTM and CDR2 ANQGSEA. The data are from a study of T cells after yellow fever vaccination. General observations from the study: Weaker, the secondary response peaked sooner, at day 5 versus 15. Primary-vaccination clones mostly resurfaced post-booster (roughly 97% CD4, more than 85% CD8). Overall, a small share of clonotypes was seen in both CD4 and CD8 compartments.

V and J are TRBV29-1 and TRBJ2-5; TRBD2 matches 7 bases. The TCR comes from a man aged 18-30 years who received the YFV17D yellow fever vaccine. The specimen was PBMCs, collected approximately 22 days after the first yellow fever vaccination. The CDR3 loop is CSVGERGGETQYF. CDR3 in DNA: TGCAGCGTTGGTGAGCGGGGAGGGGAGACCCAGTACTTC.